The 10 T cell receptor beta chains below come from one sample, sequenced in a study of T cell repertoires in cytomegalovirus infection. Each CDR3 protein is one row after TCRdb ran MiXCR on the reads. In the table there are 170,000 or so distinct CDR3 sequences, about 17% of which are singletons. The sample comprised CD8+ T cells from PBMCs. These receptors came from a human donor in good health (CMV status not recorded). Some clones in this sample may be carry-over from other donors' samples.

This clonotype was counted between two and nine times. The rearrangement uses TRBV5-1 and TRBJ2-1; 15 nucleotides match TRBD2. This CDR3 is built from 19 residues. Germline V gene data show CDR1 as SGHRS and CDR2 as YFSETQ. The V segment lost 2 bases and the J segment 1 base; nucleotides outside the gene matches: 7. CDR3 loop: CASSFGTSGGHVSYNEQFF. CDR3 DNA: TGCGCCAGCAGCTTTGGGACTAGCGGGGGGCACGTATCCTACAATGAGCAGTTCTTC.

DNA of the CDR3: TGTGCCAGCAGCCAAGTCTCCGGAGAATCTCGGCAGACCCAGTACTTC. Translation: CASSQVSGESRQTQYF. J is TRBJ2-5 and V is TRBV14; D not resolved. Germline lookup yields CDR1 SGHDN and CDR2 FVKESK. This CDR3 is 16 amino acids long. The germline V and J ends were trimmed by 1 base and 6 bases, with 18 bases remaining between them.

The genes are TRBV12-3 or TRBV12-4 and TRBJ2-7; tentative D call: TRBD1 (5 bases). The CDR3 consists of 15 residues. V was cut by 6 bases and J by 2 bases, with 17 bases left in between. The CDR3 coding sequence is TGTGCCAGCAGCCCTACAGGTCCAACCCCCTACGAGCAGTACTTC. Translated: CASSPTGPTPYEQYF.

This clonotype was counted only a few times. V is TRBV7-9 and J is TRBJ2-1; D unresolved. Trimming took off 1 base at V and 6 bases at J, with 7 bases between the two ends. Germline V gives CDR1 SEHNR, CDR2 FQNEAQ (reference sequence). The CDR3 length is 13 residues. In nucleotides, the CDR3 is TGTGCCAGCAGCTTAGGTAGCCTCAATGAGCAGTTCTTC. Translation: CASSLGSLNEQFF.

This rearrangement joins TRBV7-2 to TRBJ2-3; TRBD2 is a possible D gene (6 bases). CDR1 is SGHTA and CDR2 is FQGNSA in the germline V gene. The CDR3 totals 15 residues. V lost 5 bases and J lost 2, with 14 bases in between. The CDR3 here is CASSPRRGPTDTQYF. CDR3 bases: TGTGCCAGCAGCCCCCGGCGGGGCCCCACAGATACGCAGTATTTT.

This clonotype was counted between two and nine times. CDR3 in DNA: TGTGCCAGCAGGGACAGCGCCTATGGCTACACCTTC. Protein product: CASRDSAYGYTF. J is TRBJ1-2 and V is TRBV2; D is perhaps TRBD1 (6 bases). Trimming took off 6 bases at V and 4 bases at J, with 9 bases between the two ends. The CDR3 is 12 amino acids. The V gene's germline CDR1 is SNHLY and CDR2 FYNNEI.

CDR3 protein: CASSLPGQGPNTEAFF. For the CDR3, the DNA is TGTGCCAGCAGCCTACCGGGACAGGGACCGAACACTGAAGCTTTCTTT. The rearrangement joins TRBV7-6 to TRBJ1-1, with 9 bases matching TRBD1. Germline CDR1 reads SGHVS; CDR2 reads FNYEAQ. J gave up 1 base and V 5 bases, and 8 bases lay outside the gene matches. This CDR3 comprises 16 residues.

This chain connects TRBV7-6 to TRBJ2-1, with D perhaps TRBD2 (5 bases). Germline V gives CDR1 SGHVS, CDR2 FNYEAQ. There are 15 residues in the CDR3. V was pared by 1 base and J by 4 bases, with 11 bases between. CDR3 DNA: TGTGCCAGCAGCTTAGAGGTTGGAGGTTACAATGAGCAGTTCTTC. Its translation: CASSLEVGGYNEQFF.

This clonotype occurred a few times. The chain carries TRBV4-3 and TRBJ1-5; 7 bases match TRBD1. Germline trimming cut 0 bases from V and 6 bases from J; bases unmatched to any gene: 5. Germline V gene lookup returns CDR1 LGHNA and CDR2 YSLEER. The CDR3 consists of 15 residues. The CDR3 sequence is CASSQDRGGGQPQHF. The CDR3 nucleotides read TGCGCCAGCAGCCAAGATAGAGGGGGCGGTCAGCCCCAGCATTTT.

This CDR3 is CASSQGGDTGRTDTQYF. The CDR3 bases are TGCGCCAGCAGCCAAGGAGGGGACACGGGACGCACAGATACGCAGTATTTT. This chain uses TRBV4-1 with TRBJ2-3; a possible D gene is TRBD1 (6 bases). V lost 1 base and J 1 base, leaving 15 bases between the germline ends. Germline CDR1 reads MGHRA; CDR2 reads YSYEKL. The CDR3 sequence is 17 residues long.